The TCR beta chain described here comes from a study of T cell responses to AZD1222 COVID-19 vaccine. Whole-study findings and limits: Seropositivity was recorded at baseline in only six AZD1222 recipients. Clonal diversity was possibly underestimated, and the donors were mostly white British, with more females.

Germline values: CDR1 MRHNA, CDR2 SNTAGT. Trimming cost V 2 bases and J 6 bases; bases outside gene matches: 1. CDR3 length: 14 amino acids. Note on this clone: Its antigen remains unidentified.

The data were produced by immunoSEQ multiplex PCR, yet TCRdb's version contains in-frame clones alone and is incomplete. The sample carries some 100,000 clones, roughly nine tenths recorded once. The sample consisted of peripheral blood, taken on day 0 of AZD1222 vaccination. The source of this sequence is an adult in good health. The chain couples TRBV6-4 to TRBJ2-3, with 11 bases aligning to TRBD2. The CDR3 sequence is CASSDRLAGDTQYF. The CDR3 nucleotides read TGTGCCAGCAGTGACCGACTAGCGGGGGATACGCAGTATTTT.